A single sample gave rise to the 26 T cell receptor beta chains below, sequenced in a study of cytomegalovirus exposure and HLA in healthy donors. The PCR made use of 60 Vbeta and 13 Jbeta primers. This table comes from immunoSEQ multiplex PCR, and its TCRdb copy is limited to in-frame clones, with some not included. This table holds about 120,000 clones, 80% found once. The sequenced sample consisted of PBMCs. The receptors come from a man in his fifties in good health and CMV-seronegative.

The chain links TRBV6-1 to TRBJ1-2; 9 positions match TRBD1. CDR1 MNHNS and CDR2 SASEGT come from the germline V gene. Trimming took 5 bases from V and 5 from J; bases not matched to a gene: 3. This CDR3 spans 13 amino acids. Here the CDR3 DNA reads TGTGCCAGCAGTCCGGACAGGGGATATGGCTACACCTTC. As protein: CASSPDRGYGYTF.

This clone was recorded a few times. CDR3 nucleotides: TGCGCCAGCAGCACCTACTCGGGACAGGTTGGGGCAGATACGCAGTATTTT. It codes for CASSTYSGQVGADTQYF. This rearrangement joins TRBV5-1 to TRBJ2-3; 8 bases align to TRBD1. V gave up 4 bases and J gave up 4 bases; unmatched junction bases: 14. CDR3 length: 17 amino acids. Germline V gene sequence: CDR1 SGHRS, CDR2 YFSETQ. Filled out from reference TRBV5-1 and TRBJ2-3, the complete variable domain reads KAGVTQTPRYLIKTRGQQVTLSCSPISGHRSVSWYQQTPGQGLQFLFEYFSETQRNKGNFPGRFSGRQFSNSRSEMNVSTLELGDSALYLCASSTYSGQVGADTQYFGPGTRLTVL.

The rearrangement uses TRBV19 and TRBJ1-4, with 7 bases lining up with TRBD1. The ends lost 3 bases at V and 5 bases at J; junction bases unmatched: 6. CDR3 size: 15 residues. The V gene's germline CDR1 is LNHDA and CDR2 SQIVND (reference sequence). The CDR3 spells CASSISGQQNEKLFF. DNA for the CDR3: TGTGCCAGTAGTATTTCGGGACAGCAGAATGAAAAACTGTTTTTT.

This sequence joins TRBV7-9 and TRBJ1-5; TRBD1 aligns across 9 bases. CDR3 length: 16 amino acids. Germline V CDR1 and CDR2: SEHNR, FQNEAQ (reference sequence). After removal of 5 bases from V and 1 base from J, the junction contained 6 bases not matched to a gene. This chain's CDR3 is CASSPTGGRSNQPQHF. CDR3 nucleotide sequence: TGTGCCAGCAGCCCTACAGGGGGCAGGAGCAATCAGCCCCAGCATTTT.

The chain combines TRBV6-5 with TRBJ2-7; 7 nucleotides agree with TRBD1. The CDR3 has 14 residues. The V gene's germline CDR1 is MNHEY and CDR2 SVGAGI. Trimming at V came to 7 bases and at J to 6 bases, leaving 12 bases not matched to a gene. The CDR3, as DNA: TGTGCCAGCACTCCCGGGACAGTCAGAAGCGAGCAGTACTTC. Its translation: CASTPGTVRSEQYF.

The CDR3 sequence: CASSRTGVNQPQHF. The DNA for the CDR3 is TGTGCCAGCAGCCGTACAGGGGTCAATCAGCCCCAGCATTTT. The chain recombines TRBV6-5 with TRBJ1-5, with TRBD1 identical over 7 bases. V trimming: 6 bases; J trimming: 3 bases; junction bases outside the gene matches: 5. The CDR3 spans 14 residues. The germline V gene has CDR1 MNHEY and CDR2 SVGAGI.

V usage is TRBV4-3 and J usage is TRBJ2-5, with TRBD2 identical over 14 bases. Germline V gene lookup returns CDR1 LGHNA and CDR2 YSLEER. V lost 0 bases and J lost 0; bases outside the gene matches: 6. The CDR3 runs to 19 residues. CDR3 in amino acids: CASSQDWGLAGVHQETQYF. CDR3 in DNA: TGCGCCAGCAGCCAAGATTGGGGACTAGCGGGGGTTCACCAAGAGACCCAGTACTTC.

This chain links TRBV7-2 with TRBJ1-2; tentatively, D is TRBD1 (5 bases). This CDR3 contains 15 residues. V was clipped by 0 bases and J by 3 bases, with 11 bases between them. CDR1 and CDR2 (germline): SGHTA, FQGNSA. This chain's CDR3 is CASSLAGQGDYGYTF. In DNA form, the CDR3 reads TGTGCCAGCAGCTTAGCAGGCCAGGGTGACTATGGCTACACCTTC.

V gene TRBV2 combines with J gene TRBJ1-6; D is possibly TRBD1 (5 bases). Germline CDR1 and CDR2: SNHLY and FYNNEI. V was clipped by 10 bases and J by 10 bases, with 17 bases between them. There are 13 residues in the CDR3. The CDR3, as DNA: TGTGCCACCTTAAGGGGAAGAGGCTCACCCCTCCACTTT. This sequence encodes CATLRGRGSPLHF.

The rearrangement uses TRBV5-6 and TRBJ1-6, with 8 positions matching TRBD1. J lost 13 bases, V lost 1 base, and 10 bases had no gene match. Germline V gene sequence: CDR1 SGHDT, CDR2 YYEEEE. CDR3 size: 15 residues. The CDR3 loop reads CASSLRVTGDLPLHF. CDR3 nucleotide sequence: TGTGCCAGCAGCTTGAGGGTGACAGGGGATCTGCCCCTCCACTTT.

This chain links TRBV27 with TRBJ2-5; D possibly corresponds to TRBD1 (6 bases). Trimming left V 5 bases short and J 1 base short, with 17 bases between. Germline V gene lookup returns CDR1 MNHEY and CDR2 SMNVEV (reference sequence). The CDR3 has 16 residues. The CDR3 nucleotides read TGTGCCAGCAGTCCGGGACATCTCGAGGTCCAAGAGACCCAGTACTTC. This encodes CASSPGHLEVQETQYF.

CDR3 DNA sequence: TGTGCCAGCAGCCAAGACCTGAGGACTGAAGCTTTCTTT. Translating gives CASSQDLRTEAFF. The chain has TRBV4-2 and TRBJ1-1; D is ambiguous. This CDR3 spans 13 amino acids. Germline CDR1 is LGHNA and CDR2 is YNFKEQ. Trimming stripped 0 bases from V and 5 bases from J, with 7 bases between.

This chain connects TRBV6-1 to TRBJ2-1, with D perhaps matching TRBD2 (6 bases). This CDR3 region has 13 residues. CDR1 and CDR2 (germline): MNHNS, SASEGT. The V end lost 4 bases, the J end lost 10 bases, and 14 bases lay between the germline ends. Here the CDR3 DNA reads TGTGCCAGCAGTGGTAGGACCCTAGCGGAGCAGTTCTTC. Its protein product is CASSGRTLAEQFF.

This clone was seen only a few times. J is TRBJ2-2 and V is TRBV10-3, with no clear D. The CDR3 consists of 16 residues. Trimming removed 0 bases at V and 2 bases at J, with 10 bases between. Germline CDR1 is ENHRY and CDR2 is SYGVKD. The CDR3 spells CAISESVVRNTGELFF. CDR3 sequence (DNA): TGTGCCATCAGTGAGTCCGTGGTCAGAAACACCGGGGAGCTGTTTTTT.

The chain combines TRBV7-2 with TRBJ2-1; 11 bases map to TRBD1. Germline V gives CDR1 SGHTA, CDR2 FQGNSA. Losses at the gene ends were 11 bases for V and 2 bases for J; bases not matched to a gene: 2. The CDR3 sequence is 13 residues long. The CDR3 is CAGGQGAYNEQFF. The CDR3 DNA sequence: TGTGCCGGGGGACAGGGGGCCTACAATGAGCAGTTCTTC.

This chain connects TRBV29-1 to TRBJ2-1, with TRBD2 matching 12 bases. The CDR3 has 15 amino acids. V lost 3 bases, J lost 5 bases, and 5 bases stayed unmatched. Germline V gene data show CDR1 as SQVTM and CDR2 as ANQGSEA. The CDR3: CSVDPRTSGDNEQFF. In DNA, the CDR3 is TGCAGCGTTGATCCCCGGACTAGCGGGGACAATGAGCAGTTCTTC.

This clone was recorded only once. The chain recombines TRBV7-9 with TRBJ1-5; D remains unclear. This CDR3 has 15 amino acids. Trimming pared 3 bases from V and 0 bases from J, leaving 9 bases between. CDR1 is SEHNR, CDR2 FQNEAQ, per germline (reference sequence). CDR3 DNA: TGTGCCAGCAGCTTCGGAGGAGATAGCAATCAGCCCCAGCATTTT. Protein product: CASSFGGDSNQPQHF. Variable domain in full (rest from reference TRBV7-9 and TRBJ1-5): DTGVSQNPRHKITKRGQNVTFRCDPISEHNRLYWYRQTLGQGPEFLTYFQNEAQLEKSRLLSDRFSAERPKGSFSTLEIQRTEQGDSAMYLCASSFGGDSNQPQHFGDGTRLSIL.

Notes on this clone: Compared with germline, one end of the junction differs, possibly owing to a read error. The CDR3 is CASSPPQGSLDF. CDR3 DNA: TGTGCCAGCAGTCCCCCGCAGGGAAGTTTGGACTTC. The chain couples TRBV28 to TRBJ2-7; a weak D match, TRBD1 (5 bases). CDR1 and CDR2 (germline): MDHEN, SYDVKM. The CDR3 sequence is 12 residues long.

The chain carries TRBV6-6 and TRBJ1-1, with D perhaps TRBD1 (6 bases). V was shortened by 7 bases and J by 1 base, with 13 bases between the two germline ends. Germline CDR1 MNHNY, CDR2 SVGAGI (reference sequence). This CDR3 is 14 amino acids long. In DNA, the CDR3 is TGTGCCAGCAATTCCGCGGACAGGAACACTGAAGCTTTCTTT. It is translated as CASNSADRNTEAFF.

This chain joins TRBV2 and TRBJ2-5, with D possibly matching TRBD2 (6 bases). The CDR3 extends over 14 amino acids. The V and J ends lost 4 bases and 0 bases respectively, with 9 bases between them. Germline V gene data show CDR1 as SNHLY and CDR2 as FYNNEI. CDR3 coding DNA: TGTGCCAGCAGTGCGGGGGTGTACCAAGAGACCCAGTACTTC. Its translation is CASSAGVYQETQYF.

This clone appeared a few times. The chain links TRBV5-1 to TRBJ1-1, with a tentative D call TRBD1 (5 bases). Per germline, CDR1 SGHRS and CDR2 YFSETQ. V gave up 4 bases and J gave up 6 bases, with 13 bases separating them. The CDR3 sequence is 13 residues long. CDR3 in DNA: TGCGCCAGCAGCAGGGGAACCTATCCTGAAGCTTTCTTT. This encodes CASSRGTYPEAFF.

Of note for this clone: This sample also contains other DNA sequences that code for the same CDR3. The CDR3 nucleotides read TGTGCCAGCAGCTTTAACAGGGGCACTGAAGCTTTCTTT. Its protein product is CASSFNRGTEAFF. This sequence joins TRBV11-3 and TRBJ1-1; 7 bases are shared with TRBD1. Germline V gene sequence: CDR1 SGHNT, CDR2 YENEEA. V shed 3 bases, J shed 4 bases, and the junction held 2 bases outside the gene matches. CDR3 size: 13 residues.

This chain uses TRBV28 with TRBJ2-1; D is perhaps TRBD2 (5 bases). V was shortened by 5 bases and J by 7 bases, with 9 bases between the two germline ends. CDR1 is MDHEN and CDR2 is SYDVKM in the germline V gene. The CDR3 consists of 12 residues. In nucleotides, the CDR3 is TGTGCCAGCAGTCCCACTAGGAATGAGCAGTTCTTC. Its protein product is CASSPTRNEQFF.

This chain joins TRBV29-1 and TRBJ2-5; no reliable D call. The J call may be in error: the DNA end matches TRBJ2-7 better. The germline CDR1 and CDR2 sequences are SQVTM and ANQGSEA. The CDR3 consists of 11 residues. The CDR3 region is CSVGADYEQYF. CDR3 nucleotides: TGCAGCGTTGGGGCGGACTACGAGCAGTACTTC.

This clone came up a few times. The chain links TRBV5-6 to TRBJ2-7; 11 nucleotides agree with TRBD1. Germline V gives CDR1 SGHDT, CDR2 YYEEEE. The CDR3 contains 17 residues. Trimming cost V 2 bases and J 2 bases; bases outside gene matches: 9. CDR3 sequence reads: CASSFSPGTGGAYEQYF. The DNA of the CDR3 is TGTGCCAGCAGCTTTTCCCCCGGGACAGGGGGAGCCTACGAGCAGTACTTC.

The chain uses TRBV6-6 and TRBJ1-4; D is unclear. Trimming removed 5 bases from V and 7 bases from J, with 11 bases in between. The CDR3 length is 13 residues. Per germline, CDR1 MNHNY and CDR2 SVGAGI (reference sequence). The CDR3 spells CASSRTYSEKLFF. The CDR3 region has the DNA TGTGCCAGCAGTAGAACCTATAGTGAAAAACTGTTTTTT.